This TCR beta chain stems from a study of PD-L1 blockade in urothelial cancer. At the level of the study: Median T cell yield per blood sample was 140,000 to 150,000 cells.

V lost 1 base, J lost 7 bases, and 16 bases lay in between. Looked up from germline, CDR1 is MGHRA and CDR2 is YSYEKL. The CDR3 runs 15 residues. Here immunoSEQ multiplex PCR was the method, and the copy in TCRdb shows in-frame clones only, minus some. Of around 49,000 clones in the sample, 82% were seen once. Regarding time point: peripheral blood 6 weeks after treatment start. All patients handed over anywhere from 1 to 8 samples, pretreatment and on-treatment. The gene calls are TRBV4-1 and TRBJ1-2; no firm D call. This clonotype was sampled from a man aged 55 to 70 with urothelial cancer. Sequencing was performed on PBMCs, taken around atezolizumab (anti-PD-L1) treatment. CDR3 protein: CASSQVMSSAGGYTF. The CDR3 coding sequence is TGCGCCAGCAGCCAAGTTATGAGTTCCGCGGGTGGCTACACCTTC.